The 25 T cell receptor beta chains below come from one sample, sequenced in a study of glioma-infiltrating T cells after dendritic cell vaccination listed by TCRdb under 2016. Library preparation employed the immunoSEQ multiplex PCR assay. Drawn from immuneACCESS, this table holds only the in-frame rearrangements with V and J called that TCRdb kept. Clones are partly lost; checked studies trace under half to an unresolved V gene and leave the rest unexplained. Within this sample are fewer than 65,000 clones, with around 91% of them counted one time only. Roughly 5.4% of the sample goes to the ten largest clones. The sample's time point label is to be understood as: after dendritic cell vaccination, including at tumor progression/relapse. The sequenced sample was blood, obtained after dendritic cell vaccination. These receptors all stem from a human donor with glioblastoma.

The DNA for the CDR3 is TGTGCCAGCAGACAGGGACCGGCGATCCCTGAAGCTTTCTTT. This gives the protein CASRQGPAIPEAFF. The V and J genes are TRBV6-1 and TRBJ1-1, with TRBD1 as a possible D gene (6 bases). V dropped 6 bases and J dropped 6 bases, with 17 bases sitting between them. Germline V gives CDR1 MNHNS, CDR2 SASEGT. The CDR3 is made up of 14 amino acids.

This clone was seen once. This chain joins TRBV7-8 and TRBJ2-7; tentative D call: TRBD1 (5 bases). This CDR3 is 13 amino acids long. V shed 5 bases and J shed 4 bases, with 12 bases lying between them. From germline, CDR1 is SGHVS and CDR2 FQNEAQ. CDR3 DNA sequence: TGTGCCAGCAGCGCCCGAGACAGTTACGAGCAGTACTTC. Its translation is CASSARDSYEQYF.

The V gene is TRBV28, the J gene TRBJ1-2; D is uncertain. Germline V gives CDR1 MDHEN, CDR2 SYDVKM. CDR3 length equals 14 residues. V dropped 1 base and J dropped 3 bases, with 9 bases sitting between them. The CDR3 DNA reads as TGTGCCAGCAGTTTATCAGCAGGTGACTATGGCTACACCTTC. Its protein is CASSLSAGDYGYTF.

As concerns this clone: At one boundary the junction diverges from the germline segment, which might be a read error. CDR3 nucleotide sequence: TGTGCCAGCAGCTTAAACCCGGGACTAGCGGACTACACTGAGCAGTTCTTC. Protein sequence: CASSLNPGLADYTEQFF. The J gene is TRBJ2-1, the V gene TRBV7-3; 11 bases are shared with TRBD2. The CDR3 runs 17 residues. Germline CDR1 and CDR2: SGHTA and FQGTGA.

The DNA for the CDR3 is TGTGCCAGCAGCCAAGTAGCGGGAGAGGTGTACGAGCAGTACTTC. It specifies CASSQVAGEVYEQYF. The V gene is TRBV4-2, the J gene TRBJ2-5, with 9 bases matching TRBD2. The DNA end lines up better with TRBJ2-7; the J call may be wrong. The CDR3 is 15 amino acids. CDR1 and CDR2 (germline): LGHNA, YNFKEQ.

V gene TRBV27 combines with J gene TRBJ1-2; 9 bases are a match to TRBD1. Germline CDR1 and CDR2: MNHEY and SMNVEV (reference sequence). The CDR3 covers 15 residues. With 4 bases clipped from V and 8 bases from J, the junction kept 11 bases outside the gene matches. The CDR3 DNA follows: TGTGCCAGCAGTTCCGCTTTACAGGGGGCGCGGGGCTACACCTTC. It translates to CASSSALQGARGYTF.

This clone appeared a single time. One end of the junction is discordant with germline, which a read error may explain. The chain joins TRBV18 to TRBJ2-1, with TRBD2 matching 9 bases. The CDR3 contains 12 residues. Germline V lookup: CDR1 KGHSH, CDR2 LQKENI. The CDR3, as DNA: TGTGCCAGCTCCCGACCTAGCGGGGCTCTGATCTTC. Translation gives CASSRPSGALIF.

J is TRBJ1-5 and V is TRBV19; D might be TRBD1 (6 bases). Germline V gene sequence: CDR1 LNHDA, CDR2 SQIVND (reference sequence). The V end was cut by 8 bases, the J end by 2 bases, with 13 bases between. The CDR3 loop spans 14 amino acids. CDR3 DNA sequence: TGTGCCAGTCAACAGGGAGGGGGCAATCAGCCCCAGCATTTT. This gives the protein CASQQGGGNQPQHF.

This clone was recorded once. DNA of the CDR3: TGTGCCAGCAGTGAAGAGAGGACAGAATACGAGACCCAGTACTTC. Translation gives CASSEERTEYETQYF. The gene calls are TRBV2 and TRBJ2-5; possibly TRBD1 for D (6 bases). Between the trimmed V and J ends, which lost 1 base and 5 bases, there was a span of 14 bases. The CDR3 contains 15 residues. CDR1 SNHLY and CDR2 FYNNEI come from the germline V gene.

The rearrangement joins TRBV27 to TRBJ1-1; the D gene is possibly TRBD1 (6 bases). Trimming removed 7 bases from V and 6 bases from J, with 24 bases in between. This CDR3 contains 16 residues. The germline gives CDR1 MNHEY, CDR2 SMNVEV (reference sequence). The CDR3 protein is CASTPRGGGGGAEAFF. CDR3 in DNA: TGTGCCAGCACCCCCCGCGGGGGCGGGGGTGGTGCTGAAGCTTTCTTT.

The chain couples TRBV28 to TRBJ2-1; 9 bases line up with TRBD2. The CDR3 is 16 residues long. V trimming: 2 bases; J trimming: 7 bases; junction bases outside the gene matches: 9. The germline gives CDR1 MDHEN, CDR2 SYDVKM. The CDR3 region is CASSLGGRVSGNEQFF. CDR3 coding DNA: TGTGCCAGCAGTTTAGGCGGGAGGGTGTCCGGGAATGAGCAGTTCTTC. The full variable domain, its missing parts supplied by reference TRBV28 and TRBJ2-1, is DVKVTQSSRYLVKRTGEKVFLECVQDMDHENMFWYRQDPGLGLRLIYFSYDVKMKEKGDIPEGYSVSREKKERFSLILESASTNQTSMYLCASSLGGRVSGNEQFFGPGTRLTVL.

This clone was counted once. The chain uses TRBV7-8 and TRBJ1-2; TRBD1 might be the D (5 bases). Trimming stripped 1 base from V and 7 bases from J, with 13 bases between. CDR1 is SGHVS, CDR2 FQNEAQ, per germline. CDR3 length: 14 residues. CDR3 residues: CASSLGGGRGGYTF. DNA of the CDR3: TGTGCCAGCAGCTTAGGGGGGGGAAGGGGTGGCTACACCTTC.

The sample holds a few counts of this clone. The CDR3 spells CASSSSRTGFYEQYF. CDR3 sequence (DNA): TGTGCCAGCAGCTCATCACGGACAGGGTTTTACGAGCAGTACTTC. J is TRBJ2-7 and V is TRBV5-6, with 8 nucleotides matching TRBD1. Germline CDR1 and CDR2: SGHDT and YYEEEE. The CDR3 is 15 amino acids. The V and J ends lost 3 bases and 4 bases, in that order; junction bases with no gene match: 9.

This chain connects TRBV2 to TRBJ2-1; 12 bases are shared with TRBD2. This CDR3 is built from 15 residues. V lost 2 bases and J lost 13; bases outside the gene matches: 9. In germline, CDR1 is SNHLY, CDR2 FYNNEI. The CDR3 reads CASSETSGRLKRQFF. In DNA, the CDR3 is TGTGCCAGCAGTGAAACTAGCGGGAGGTTGAAAAGACAGTTCTTC.

V gene TRBV11-2 combines with J gene TRBJ2-3, with unresolved D. With 5 bases removed from V and 1 base from J, the gap between germline ends came to 13 bases. The CDR3 is 15 amino acids. Germline V gives CDR1 SGHAT, CDR2 FQNNGV. The CDR3 bases are TGTGCCAGCAGCATCTACGAGGCGGGCACAGATACGCAGTATTTT. Translated, it gives CASSIYEAGTDTQYF.

For the CDR3, the DNA is TGTGCCAGCAGCTCCCTAGCGCGAGGCGGGAATGAGCAGTTCTTC. Translated, it gives CASSSLARGGNEQFF. The V call is TRBV27, the J call TRBJ2-1, with D tentatively TRBD2 (6 bases). V was clipped by 6 bases and J by 7 bases, with 19 bases between them. CDR3 length: 15 residues. In germline, CDR1 is MNHEY, CDR2 SMNVEV (reference sequence).

This clone occurred once. The chain links TRBV15 to TRBJ2-7, with a tentative D call TRBD1 (6 bases). CDR1 and CDR2 (germline): LNHNV, YYDKDF (reference sequence). Trimming took 1 base from V and 1 from J, leaving 11 bases between them. CDR3 length equals 15 residues. DNA of the CDR3: TGTGCCACCAGCAGAGTCCTGGACAGATCCTACGAGCAGTACTTC. It codes for CATSRVLDRSYEQYF.

The V gene is TRBV5-1, the J gene TRBJ2-1; 9 nucleotides match TRBD1. This CDR3 spans 16 amino acids. CDR1 is SGHRS, CDR2 YFSETQ, per germline. V lost 4 bases, J lost 6 bases, and 11 bases stayed unmatched. CDR3 residues: CASSGGTGTGVNEQFF. The CDR3 DNA sequence: TGCGCCAGCAGCGGCGGGACAGGGACTGGGGTCAATGAGCAGTTCTTC.

The chain carries TRBV18 and TRBJ1-5; 7 positions agree with TRBD1. CDR1 and CDR2 from the germline V gene are KGHSH and LQKENI. The junction had 11 bases not matched to a gene; V was cut back by 6 bases and J by 6 bases. This CDR3 spans 15 amino acids. CDR3 nucleotides: TGTGCCAGCTCCCCCGGACAGGACCGTAGTCAGCCCCAGCATTTT. It encodes CASSPGQDRSQPQHF.

Here the CDR3 DNA reads TGCGCCAGCTCCCCCGGAGGGAGCCGATGGACTGAAGCTTTCTTT. It codes for CASSPGGSRWTEAFF. This rearrangement joins TRBV5-1 to TRBJ1-1; no firm D call. CDR1 is SGHRS and CDR2 is YFSETQ in the germline V gene. The CDR3 length is 15 residues. Trimming cost V 7 bases and J 5 bases, with 21 bases left between them.

V is TRBV28 and J is TRBJ2-5, with 10 nucleotides matching TRBD1. J was trimmed by 5 bases and V by 6 bases; bases with no gene match: 6. This CDR3 region has 14 residues. Germline CDR1 MDHEN, CDR2 SYDVKM. In DNA, the CDR3 is TGTGCCAGCAGCCTGACAGGGGGCGCGGAGACCCAGTACTTC. It codes for CASSLTGGAETQYF.

The V call is TRBV28, the J call TRBJ2-1; 7 bases match TRBD1. This CDR3 comprises 14 residues. V lost 11 bases, J lost 3 bases, and 10 bases stayed unmatched. Per the germline V gene, CDR1 is MDHEN and CDR2 is SYDVKM. The CDR3 loop reads CASIRPGGYNEQFF. As DNA, the CDR3 is TGTGCCTCTATTCGCCCAGGGGGCTACAATGAGCAGTTCTTC.

This clone was recorded a few times. V and J are TRBV4-2 and TRBJ1-4, with D perhaps TRBD1 (5 bases). The CDR3 is 13 amino acids. V gave up 6 bases and J gave up 0 bases, with 5 bases separating them. Germline CDR1 reads LGHNA; CDR2 reads YNFKEQ. The CDR3 loop is CASRTATNEKLFF. In nucleotides, the CDR3 is TGTGCCAGCAGGACAGCAACTAATGAAAAACTGTTTTTT.

This rearrangement joins TRBV7-9 to TRBJ2-2; TRBD2 might be the D (5 bases). This CDR3 spans 16 amino acids. Germline CDR1 SEHNR, CDR2 FQNEAQ (reference sequence). The ends were cut back, 5 bases at V and 2 bases at J, with 15 bases in the middle. CDR3 residues: CASSPKAGVNTGELFF. In DNA form, the CDR3 reads TGTGCCAGCAGCCCCAAGGCCGGGGTAAACACCGGGGAGCTGTTTTTT.

V and J are TRBV5-4 and TRBJ2-4, with D perhaps matching TRBD2 (6 bases). Germline V gene sequence: CDR1 SGHNT, CDR2 YYREEE (reference sequence). V was trimmed by 0 bases and J by 10 bases, leaving 14 bases between them. The CDR3 runs to 14 residues. CDR3 bases: TGTGCCAGCAGCTTGGCCGAGGTCCGGGAGATTCAGTACTTC. This gives the protein CASSLAEVREIQYF.